Listed here are 26 T cell receptor beta chains from one sample, sequenced in a study of blood T cell repertoires in COVID-19. Clones were read by immunoSEQ multiplex PCR, and TCRdb kept only the in-frame ones, dropping some. The table includes around 300,000 clones, roughly 84% detected once. Sample: peripheral blood. These receptors came from a man aged 50-60 years with active or convalescent COVID-19.

The chain is built from TRBV28 and TRBJ2-1, with 10 nucleotides matching TRBD2. V lost 5 bases, J lost 8 bases, and 6 bases stayed unmatched. The CDR3 length is 14 residues. Germline V gene lookup returns CDR1 MDHEN and CDR2 SYDVKM. CDR3 DNA: TGTGCCAGCAGTCCCGGGACTAGCGCGGATGAGCAGTTCTTC. It translates to CASSPGTSADEQFF. The entire variable domain, with the rest obtained from reference TRBV28 and TRBJ2-1, is as follows: DVKVTQSSRYLVKRTGEKVFLECVQDMDHENMFWYRQDPGLGLRLIYFSYDVKMKEKGDIPEGYSVSREKKERFSLILESASTNQTSMYLCASSPGTSADEQFFGPGTRLTVL.

J is TRBJ1-6 and V is TRBV7-9; D possibly corresponds to TRBD1 (5 bases). Deletions cut 0 bases from V and 10 bases from J, with 13 bases between. There are 15 residues in the CDR3. Looked up from germline, CDR1 is SEHNR and CDR2 is FQNEAQ (reference sequence). CDR3 in amino acids: CASSLASAGKSPLHF. The DNA for the CDR3 is TGTGCCAGCAGCTTAGCGTCGGCAGGGAAATCACCCCTCCACTTT.

This chain connects TRBV10-3 to TRBJ1-2; TRBD1 is a possible D gene (5 bases). Between the trimmed V and J ends, which lost 4 bases and 8 bases, there was a span of 29 bases. The CDR3 has 18 residues. Germline V gives CDR1 ENHRY, CDR2 SYGVKD. The CDR3 nucleotides are TGTGCCATCAGTGGTGGGACTGGCACCACCAACACCTCTGCGGGCTACACCTTC. Translated, it gives CAISGGTGTTNTSAGYTF.

In regard to this clone: Other nucleotide sequences from this sample produce the same CDR3. In DNA form, the CDR3 reads TGTGCCAGCAGTTACTCGCGGGGCACTGAAGCTTTCTTT. It yields the protein CASSYSRGTEAFF. The gene calls are TRBV6-5 and TRBJ1-1; D ambiguous. Trimming removed 0 bases from V and 4 bases from J, with 6 bases in between. Per germline, CDR1 MNHEY and CDR2 SVGAGI. This CDR3 is built from 13 residues.

This chain uses TRBV10-3 with TRBJ1-1; a weak D match, TRBD1 (6 bases). This CDR3 spans 15 amino acids. Trimming took off 7 bases at V and 2 bases at J, with 17 bases between the two ends. The germline V gene has CDR1 ENHRY and CDR2 SYGVKD. CDR3 bases: TGTGCCATCAAGGGAAGAGGGGGGGCTAACACTGAAGCTTTCTTT. Protein sequence: CAIKGRGGANTEAFF.

This chain uses TRBV5-1 with TRBJ2-5, with 7 bases aligning to TRBD2. This CDR3 spans 14 amino acids. CDR1 is SGHRS and CDR2 is YFSETQ in the germline V gene. J was trimmed by 3 bases and V by 2 bases; bases with no gene match: 4. The CDR3 DNA sequence: TGCGCCAGCAGCTTACTTACTAGCGAAGAGACCCAGTACTTC. This gives the protein CASSLLTSEETQYF.

V and J are TRBV19 and TRBJ1-5, with 12 bases aligning to TRBD1. The trim removed 10 bases at V and 6 bases at J, leaving 7 bases unmatched. The CDR3 contains 14 residues. Germline CDR1 LNHDA, CDR2 SQIVND (reference sequence). The chain's CDR3 is CATSGTGGLQPQHF. The CDR3 DNA sequence: TGTGCCACTTCCGGGACAGGGGGCCTTCAGCCCCAGCATTTT.

The chain is built from TRBV5-1 and TRBJ2-2; D is uncertain. CDR3 size: 14 residues. Germline assignment: CDR1 SGHRS and CDR2 YFSETQ. The V gene lost 4 bases and the J gene lost 5 bases, with 12 bases spanning the gap. In DNA, the CDR3 is TGCGCCAGCAGCCCGGCTAGGTTAACCGGGGAGCTGTTTTTT. Translation gives CASSPARLTGELFF.

The sample holds one count of this clone. CDR3 coding DNA: TGTGCCAGCTCACCTTACGGGGCAGGGGCCTCAGGTTTGAATCAGCCCCAGCATTTT. As protein: CASSPYGAGASGLNQPQHF. The chain combines TRBV18 with TRBJ1-5, with D possibly being TRBD1 (6 bases). Germline CDR1 is KGHSH and CDR2 is LQKENI. This CDR3 contains 19 residues. Trimming stripped 3 bases from V and 4 bases from J, with 25 bases between. The whole variable domain, filled in from reference TRBV18 and TRBJ1-5, reads NAGVMQNPRHLVRRRGQEARLRCSPMKGHSHVYWYRQLPEEGLKFMVYLQKENIIDESGMPKERFSAEFPKEGPSILRIQQVVRGDSAAYFCASSPYGAGASGLNQPQHFGDGTRLSIL.

This clone was counted a single time. The genes are TRBV2 and TRBJ2-3; the match to TRBD2 covers 12 bases. V dropped 6 bases and J dropped 3; count of bases not matched to a gene: 7. The CDR3 consists of 16 residues. Germline CDR1 reads SNHLY; CDR2 reads FYNNEI. As DNA, the CDR3 is TGTGCCAGCAGGGTGACTAGCGGGAGAGAAACAGATACGCAGTATTTT. Translating gives CASRVTSGRETDTQYF.

This clone has only one observation. The chain employs TRBV5-4 and TRBJ2-7, with 11 bases aligning to TRBD2. The V segment lost 4 bases and the J segment 5 bases; nucleotides outside the gene matches: 8. CDR3 length: 15 residues. Germline CDR1 and CDR2: SGHNT and YYREEE (reference sequence). CDR3 sequence reads: CASSVTSGRINEQYF. The CDR3, as DNA: TGTGCCAGCAGCGTCACTAGCGGGAGAATTAACGAGCAGTACTTC. Full variable domain (missing parts from reference TRBV5-4 and TRBJ2-7): ETGVTQSPTHLIKTRGQQVTLRCSSQSGHNTVSWYQQALGQGPQFIFQYYREEENGRGNFPPRFSGLQFPNYSSELNVNALELDDSALYLCASSVTSGRINEQYFGPGTRLTVT.

The chain combines TRBV6-1 with TRBJ2-7, with 11 bases identical to TRBD2. Per the germline V gene, CDR1 is MNHNS and CDR2 is SASEGT. CDR3 length equals 16 residues. The V segment lost 4 bases and the J segment 1 base; nucleotides outside the gene matches: 6. This chain's CDR3 is CASSGLGTSGSYEQYF. CDR3 DNA: TGTGCCAGCAGTGGCCTCGGGACTAGCGGTTCCTACGAGCAGTACTTC.

V is TRBV28 and J is TRBJ2-7; possible D gene TRBD1, 6 bases. The V and J ends lost 5 bases and 2 bases respectively, with 13 bases between them. CDR3 length: 14 amino acids. Germline V CDR1 and CDR2: MDHEN, SYDVKM. The CDR3 is CASSDPDRTYEQYF. The CDR3 DNA reads as TGTGCCAGCAGTGACCCCGACAGGACCTACGAGCAGTACTTC.

The rearrangement joins TRBV25-1 to TRBJ1-1; TRBD1 matches at 9 bases. Germline V lookup: CDR1 MGHDK, CDR2 SYGVNS. The CDR3 loop spans 15 amino acids. Trimming took 6 bases from V and 3 from J; bases not matched to a gene: 8. CDR3 coding DNA: TGTGCCAGCAGAAAACAGGGGGCTGGGGACACTGAAGCTTTCTTT. This gives the protein CASRKQGAGDTEAFF.

The V and J genes are TRBV7-9 and TRBJ2-3; TRBD2 might be the D (5 bases). The CDR3 has 15 amino acids. CDR1 is SEHNR, CDR2 FQNEAQ, per germline (reference sequence). V lost 5 bases to trimming and J lost 6 bases, with 18 bases between them. CDR3 coding DNA: TGTGCCAGCAGCGCCGGGAACTTTTATCAGGATACGCAGTATTTT. Protein product: CASSAGNFYQDTQYF.

The chain combines TRBV3-1 (or the pseudogene TRBV3-2) with TRBJ2-7; D may be TRBD1 (6 bases). The germline V gene has CDR1 LGHDT and CDR2 YNNKEL (reference sequence). This CDR3 is built from 14 residues. The germline V and J ends were trimmed by 7 bases and 4 bases, with 17 bases remaining between them. In DNA, the CDR3 is TGTGCCAGCACCTCGAGGGGGAGTGGGTACGAGCAGTACTTC. It is translated as CASTSRGSGYEQYF.

This chain links TRBV10-3 with TRBJ1-6; the D is unclear. The CDR3 loop spans 14 amino acids. Between the trimmed V and J ends, which lost 5 bases and 8 bases, there was a span of 13 bases. Germline V gives CDR1 ENHRY, CDR2 SYGVKD. The CDR3 sequence: CAISPVLGDSPLHF. The CDR3 nucleotides are TGTGCCATCAGTCCAGTTTTGGGCGATTCACCCCTCCACTTT.

V and J are TRBV2 and TRBJ2-2; 7 positions agree with TRBD2. CDR1 and CDR2 from the germline V gene are SNHLY and FYNNEI. After removal of 4 bases from V and 1 base from J, the junction contained 3 bases not matched to a gene. This CDR3 has 15 amino acids. The CDR3 DNA reads as TGTGCCAGCAGTGCGGGCGGGGGGAACACCGGGGAGCTGTTTTTT. This gives the protein CASSAGGGNTGELFF. The full variable domain, rest sourced from reference TRBV2 and TRBJ2-2, is EPEVTQTPSHQVTQMGQEVILRCVPISNHLYFYWYRQILGQKVEFLVSFYNNEISEKSEIFDDQFSVERPDGSNFTLKIRSTKLEDSAMYFCASSAGGGNTGELFFGEGSRLTVL.

This sequence joins TRBV6-5 and TRBJ2-2, with 10 bases fitting TRBD1. Germline V lookup: CDR1 MNHEY, CDR2 SVGAGI. With 5 bases clipped from V and 3 bases from J, the junction kept 3 bases outside the gene matches. The CDR3 runs 15 residues. The CDR3 sequence: CASSSGTGDTGELFF. For the CDR3, the DNA is TGTGCCAGCAGTAGCGGGACAGGGGACACCGGGGAGCTGTTTTTT.

This chain uses TRBV28 with TRBJ1-5; D is perhaps TRBD1 (5 bases). There are 13 residues in the CDR3. Germline CDR1 MDHEN, CDR2 SYDVKM. V was cut by 7 bases and J by 1 base, with 8 bases left in between. In DNA form, the CDR3 reads TGTGCCAGCACGGCAGGGAGCAATCAGCCCCAGCATTTT. Translated: CASTAGSNQPQHF.

The chain recombines TRBV7-8 with TRBJ1-4; 8 bases map to TRBD1. Losses at the gene ends were 2 bases for V and 8 bases for J; bases not matched to a gene: 10. The CDR3 spans 16 residues. Germline-derived CDR1 and CDR2 are SGHVS and FQNEAQ. The CDR3 protein is CASSLTTGDRWEKLFF. The DNA of the CDR3 is TGTGCCAGCAGCTTAACGACAGGGGATCGTTGGGAAAAACTGTTTTTT. The complete variable domain, with remaining parts taken from reference TRBV7-8 and TRBJ1-4, reads GAGVSQSPRYKVAKRGQDVALRCDPISGHVSLFWYQQALGQGPEFLTYFQNEAQLDKSGLPSDRFFAERPEGSVSTLKIQRTQQEDSAVYLCASSLTTGDRWEKLFFGSGTQLSVL.

CDR3 bases: TGTGCCAGCAGTTATTCGGTTTCCACTGAAGCTTTCTTT. Translation: CASSYSVSTEAFF. The chain carries TRBV6-6 and TRBJ1-1; D remains unclear. The CDR3 extends over 13 amino acids. CDR1 MNHNY and CDR2 SVGAGI come from the germline V gene (reference sequence). The V end lost 3 bases, the J end lost 4 bases, and 9 bases lay between the germline ends.

The chain employs TRBV19 and TRBJ1-5; 7 bases fit TRBD1. CDR3 length: 14 residues. V trimming: 4 bases; J trimming: 6 bases; junction bases outside the gene matches: 6. Germline CDR1 and CDR2: LNHDA and SQIVND (reference sequence). CDR3 amino acids: CASSRTGLAQPQHF. The CDR3 coding sequence is TGTGCCAGTAGTAGGACAGGACTCGCTCAGCCCCAGCATTTT.

The chain has TRBV2 and TRBJ1-1, with TRBD1 as a possible D gene (5 bases). This CDR3 is built from 12 residues. Germline lookup yields CDR1 SNHLY and CDR2 FYNNEI. V was cut by 5 bases and J by 6 bases, with 10 bases left in between. CDR3 coding DNA: TGTGCCAGCAGTTCCGACAGACCTGAAGCTTTCTTT. As protein: CASSSDRPEAFF.

The chain uses TRBV6-5 and TRBJ2-2; the match to TRBD2 covers 8 bases. Losses at the gene ends were 0 bases for V and 6 bases for J; bases not matched to a gene: 6. This CDR3 is 16 amino acids long. Germline values: CDR1 MNHEY, CDR2 SVGAGI. CDR3 protein: CASSYSYRGGPGELFF. The CDR3 region has the DNA TGTGCCAGCAGTTACTCCTACCGGGGGGGCCCCGGGGAGCTGTTTTTT.

CDR3 protein: CASSSSTGYGYTF. In DNA, the CDR3 is TGCGCCAGCAGCTCCTCGACAGGCTATGGCTACACCTTC. The chain couples TRBV5-1 to TRBJ1-2; possible D gene TRBD1, 6 bases. Germline loops: CDR1 SGHRS, CDR2 YFSETQ. The CDR3 extends over 13 amino acids. V shed 3 bases and J shed 4 bases, with 10 bases lying between them.